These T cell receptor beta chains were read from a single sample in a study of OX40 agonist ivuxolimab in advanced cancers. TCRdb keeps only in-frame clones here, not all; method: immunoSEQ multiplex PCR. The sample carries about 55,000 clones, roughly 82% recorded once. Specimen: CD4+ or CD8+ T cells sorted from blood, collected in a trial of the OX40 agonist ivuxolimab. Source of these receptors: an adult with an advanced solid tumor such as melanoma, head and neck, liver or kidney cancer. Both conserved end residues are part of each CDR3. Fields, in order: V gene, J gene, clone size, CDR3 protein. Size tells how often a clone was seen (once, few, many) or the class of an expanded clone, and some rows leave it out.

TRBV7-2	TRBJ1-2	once	CASSLGHFYGYTF
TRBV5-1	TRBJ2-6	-	CASSLSWESGVLTF
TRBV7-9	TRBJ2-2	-	CASRLSGTGGLGELFF
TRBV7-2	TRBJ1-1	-	CASSHINTEAFF
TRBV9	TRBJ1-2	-	CASSVVGAGSYGYTF
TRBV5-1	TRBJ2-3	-	CASSFIVASTDTQYF
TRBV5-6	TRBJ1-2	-	CASSSRQYGYTF
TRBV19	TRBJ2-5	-	CASSISSSGVAQYF
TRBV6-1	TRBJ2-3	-	CASTQGGYTDTQYF
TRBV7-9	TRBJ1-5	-	CASSLALGLSNQPQHF
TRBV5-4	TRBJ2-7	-	CATGGQKGYEQYF
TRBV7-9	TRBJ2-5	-	CASSLVGGKTQYF
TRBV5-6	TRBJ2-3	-	CASSLAGTGGVDF
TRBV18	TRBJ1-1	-	CASSPRSDTEAFF
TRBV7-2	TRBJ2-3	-	CASSFRLAGNTDTQYF
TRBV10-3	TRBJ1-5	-	CAISRGQNNQPQHF
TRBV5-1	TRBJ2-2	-	CASSWVGRENTGELFF
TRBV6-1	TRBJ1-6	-	CASSEVGTVSSYNSPLHF
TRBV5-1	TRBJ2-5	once	CASSPGTGNQETQYF
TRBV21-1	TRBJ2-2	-	CASSKLSGELFF
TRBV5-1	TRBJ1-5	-	CASRLEINQPQHF
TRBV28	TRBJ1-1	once	CASSEPGQGSTEAFF
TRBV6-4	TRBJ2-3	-	CASSDSITARGTDTQYF
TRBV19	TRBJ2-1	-	CASSIRLAVKQFF